In this sample, the clone carrying this TCR beta chain turned up a few times. V dropped 1 base and J dropped 4 bases, with 7 bases sitting between them. This CDR3 spans 13 amino acids. With random hexamers, about 0.5 to 1 ug RNA was reverse transcribed. TCRdb recomputed calls from the immunoSEQ multiplex PCR reads with MiXCR, one row per CDR3 protein. The table shows more than 150,000 distinct CDR3 sequences, with approximately 96% occurring only once. These data originate in a study of CD8 T cells in Susac syndrome. The sequencing input was CD4+ T cells from PBMCs. The receptor comes from a human donor with Susac syndrome. The rearrangement joins TRBV12-3 or TRBV12-4 to TRBJ1-1; possibly TRBD1 for D (6 bases). The CDR3 loop reads CASSLDRATEAFF. In nucleotides, the CDR3 is TGTGCCAGCAGTTTAGACAGGGCCACTGAAGCTTTCTTT.